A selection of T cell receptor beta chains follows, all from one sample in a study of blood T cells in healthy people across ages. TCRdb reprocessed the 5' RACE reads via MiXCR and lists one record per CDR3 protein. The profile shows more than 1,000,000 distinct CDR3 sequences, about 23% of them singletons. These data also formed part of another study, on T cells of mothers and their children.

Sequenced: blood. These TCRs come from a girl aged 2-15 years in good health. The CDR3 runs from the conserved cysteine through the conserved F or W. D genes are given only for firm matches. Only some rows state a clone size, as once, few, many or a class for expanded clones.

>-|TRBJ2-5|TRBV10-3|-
CAISVKGTQETQYF
TGTGCCATCAGTGTGAAGGGAACACAAGAGACCCAGTACTTC
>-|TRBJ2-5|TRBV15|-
CATSRDSGYQETQYF
TGTGCCACCAGCAGAGATTCGGGATACCAAGAGACCCAGTACTTC
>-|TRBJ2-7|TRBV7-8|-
CASSFEIGTPSYEQYF
TGTGCCAGCAGTTTTGAAATCGGGACTCCTTCTTACGAGCAGTACTTC
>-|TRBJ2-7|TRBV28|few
CASGLQSDPGEQYF
TGTGCCAGCGGGCTCCAGAGCGATCCGGGGGAGCAGTACTTC
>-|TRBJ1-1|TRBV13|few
CASSLGRLHLNTEAFF
TGTGCCAGCAGCTTAGGCCGGTTGCATCTGAACACTGAAGCTTTCTTT
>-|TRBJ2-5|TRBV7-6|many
CASSSPQETQYF
TGTGCCAGCAGCTCGCCCCAAGAGACCCAGTACTTC
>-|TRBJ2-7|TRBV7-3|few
CASSFSVRLTVGEQYF
TGTGCCAGCAGCTTCAGTGTTCGGCTAACTGTAGGTGAGCAGTACTTC
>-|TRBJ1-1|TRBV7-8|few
CASSLGQETEAFF
TGTGCCAGCAGCTTAGGACAAGAAACTGAAGCTTTCTTT
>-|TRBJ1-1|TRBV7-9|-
CASSLGGPGTEAFF
TGTGCCAGCAGCTTGGGGGGGCCGGGCACTGAAGCTTTCTTT
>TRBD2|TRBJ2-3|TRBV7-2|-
CASSDSAGGPPDTQYF
TGTGCCAGCAGCGACTCGGCGGGAGGGCCCCCAGATACGCAGTATTTT
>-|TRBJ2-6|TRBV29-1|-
CSVEGPGSAGANVLTF
TGCAGCGTTGAAGGTCCGGGGTCGGCGGGGGCCAACGTCCTGACTTTC
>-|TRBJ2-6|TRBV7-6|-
CASSPEVISGANVLTF
TGTGCCAGCAGCCCCGAGGTGATCTCTGGGGCCAACGTCCTGACTTTC
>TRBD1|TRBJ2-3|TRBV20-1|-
CSADPVGTGEPDTQYF
TGCAGTGCCGACCCGGTTGGGACAGGGGAGCCAGATACGCAGTATTTT
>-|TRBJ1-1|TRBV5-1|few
CASSLSDVSDEAFF
TGCGCCAGCAGCTTGTCTGACGTCTCGGATGAAGCTTTCTTT
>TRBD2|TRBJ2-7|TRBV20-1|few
CSAGGVTVSSYEQYF
TGCAGTGCTGGGGGGGTGACAGTTTCCTCCTACGAGCAGTACTTC
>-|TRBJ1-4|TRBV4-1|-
CASSQDRETDNEKLFF
TGCGCCAGCAGCCAAGATCGGGAAACTGATAATGAAAAACTGTTTTTT
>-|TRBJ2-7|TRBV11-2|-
CASSSPGTLQSYEQYF
TGTGCCAGCAGCTCACCCGGGACGCTGCAATCCTACGAGCAGTACTTC
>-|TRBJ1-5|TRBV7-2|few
CASSLVVRGAGQPQHF
TGTGCCAGCAGCTTAGTGGTAAGGGGGGCAGGTCAGCCCCAGCATTTT
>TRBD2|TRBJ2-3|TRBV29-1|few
CSVELAGGDTQYF
TGCAGCGTCGAACTAGCGGGAGGAGATACGCAGTATTTT
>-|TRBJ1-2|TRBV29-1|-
CSVDLAGDYGYTF
TGCAGCGTCGACCTGGCCGGCGACTATGGCTACACCTTC
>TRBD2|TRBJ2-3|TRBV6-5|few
CASRPGLDPLTQYF
TGTGCCAGCAGACCGGGACTAGATCCCCTTACGCAGTATTTT
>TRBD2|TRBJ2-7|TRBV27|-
CASRQPGRSYEQYF
TGTGCCAGCAGACAACCCGGGAGGAGTTACGAGCAGTACTTC
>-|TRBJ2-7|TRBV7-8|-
CASSLAVYRSYEQYF
TGTGCCAGCAGCTTAGCGGTGTACCGTTCTTACGAGCAGTACTTC
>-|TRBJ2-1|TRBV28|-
CASRGWGGEQFF
TGTGCCAGCAGAGGGTGGGGCGGTGAGCAGTTCTTC
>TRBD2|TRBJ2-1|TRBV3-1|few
CASSTTGLRSLDEQFF
TGTGCCAGCAGCACCACGGGACTACGCTCGTTGGATGAGCAGTTCTTC
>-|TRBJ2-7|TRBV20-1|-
CSARPIRANRDPPHIYEQYF
TGCAGTGCCAGACCTATCCGGGCCAACAGGGATCCACCCCATATCTACGAGCAGTACTTC
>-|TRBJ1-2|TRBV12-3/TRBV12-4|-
CASSLLSGVDGYTF
TGTGCCAGCAGTTTACTCTCTGGGGTGGATGGCTACACCTTC
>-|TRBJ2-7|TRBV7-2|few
CASSLGGILHEQYF
TGTGCCAGCAGCTTAGGGGGTATTCTCCACGAGCAGTACTTC
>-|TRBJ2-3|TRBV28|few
CVSSFVSSFTDTQYF
TGTGTCAGCAGTTTTGTGTCAAGTTTCACAGATACGCAGTATTTT
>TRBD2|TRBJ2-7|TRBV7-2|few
CASSFASGGTYEQYF
TGTGCCAGCAGCTTCGCTAGCGGGGGAACCTACGAGCAGTACTTC
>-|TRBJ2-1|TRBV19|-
CASSSRGEGKGEQFF
TGTGCCAGTAGTTCAAGGGGGGAGGGGAAGGGTGAGCAGTTCTTC
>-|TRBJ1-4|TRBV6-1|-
CASSEEALQREKLFF
TGTGCCAGCAGTGAAGAAGCTCTCCAACGGGAAAAACTGTTTTTT
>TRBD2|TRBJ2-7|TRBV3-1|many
CASSPRGLAGVGRQYF
TGTGCCAGCAGCCCGAGGGGACTAGCGGGAGTCGGACGGCAGTACTTC
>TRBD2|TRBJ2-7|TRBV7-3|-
CASSLQAGGKYEQYF
TGTGCCAGCAGCCTCCAGGCGGGGGGCAAGTACGAGCAGTACTTC
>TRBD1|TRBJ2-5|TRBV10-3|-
CAISQSTGQGFHGQYF
TGTGCCATTTCCCAATCTACGGGACAGGGCTTCCACGGGCAGTACTTC
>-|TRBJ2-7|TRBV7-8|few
CASSLEGLDEQYF
TGTGCCAGCAGCTTAGAAGGGCTTGACGAGCAGTACTTC
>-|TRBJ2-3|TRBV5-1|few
CASRGTSNTDTQYF
TGCGCCAGCAGAGGGACCTCAAATACAGATACGCAGTATTTT
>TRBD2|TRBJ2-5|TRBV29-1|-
CSVGEGRLLTQYF
TGCAGCGTCGGGGAGGGGCGTTTGTTGACCCAGTACTTC
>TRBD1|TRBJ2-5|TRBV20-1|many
CSAYRGQETQYF
TGCAGTGCTTACAGGGGACAAGAGACCCAGTACTTC
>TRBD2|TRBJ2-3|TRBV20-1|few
CSAGLAGADTQYF
TGCAGTGCTGGTCTAGCGGGGGCAGATACGCAGTATTTT
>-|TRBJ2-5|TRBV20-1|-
CSARALGQAETQYF
TGCAGTGCTAGAGCTCTGGGCCAAGCGGAGACCCAGTACTTC
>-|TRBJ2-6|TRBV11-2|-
CASSLVAIRQAARSGANVLTF
TGTGCCAGCAGCTTAGTGGCCATCCGACAGGCGGCCCGTTCTGGGGCCAACGTCCTGACTTTC
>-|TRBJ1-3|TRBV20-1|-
CSAGPAGVSRNTIYF
TGCAGTGCTGGGCCAGCAGGGGTCTCCCGGAACACCATATATTTT
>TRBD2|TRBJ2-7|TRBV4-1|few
CASSQGLAAAYEQYF
TGCGCCAGCAGCCAAGGACTAGCGGCCGCCTACGAGCAGTACTTC
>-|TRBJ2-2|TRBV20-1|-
CSARVRGELFF
TGCAGTGCCAGGGTCAGGGGGGAGCTGTTTTTT
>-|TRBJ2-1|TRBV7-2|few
CASSLLPGSYNEQFF
TGTGCCAGCAGCCTCCTTCCCGGTTCTTACAACGAGCAGTTCTTC
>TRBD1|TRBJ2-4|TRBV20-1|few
CSARDETGTGNIQYF
TGCAGTGCTAGAGATGAAACCGGGACAGGGAACATTCAGTACTTC
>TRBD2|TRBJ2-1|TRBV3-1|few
CASSQWGGSYNEQFF
TGTGCCAGCAGCCAGTGGGGGGGCTCCTACAATGAGCAGTTCTTC
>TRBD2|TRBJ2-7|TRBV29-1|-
CSVLTSGSYEQYF
TGCAGCGTTCTGACTAGCGGGAGCTACGAGCAGTACTTC
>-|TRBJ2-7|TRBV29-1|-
CSVEASGEQYF
TGCAGCGTTGAGGCCTCGGGTGAGCAGTACTTC
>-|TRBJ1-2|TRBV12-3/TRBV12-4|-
CASSYDPRNYGYTF
TGTGCCAGCAGTTACGATCCTCGTAACTATGGCTACACCTTC
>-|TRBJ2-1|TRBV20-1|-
CSAIQNPYNEQFF
TGCAGTGCTATCCAAAACCCCTACAATGAGCAGTTCTTC
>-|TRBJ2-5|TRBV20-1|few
CSARDWGRQETQYF
TGCAGTGCTAGAGATTGGGGCAGACAAGAGACCCAGTACTTC
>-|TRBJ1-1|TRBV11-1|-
CASSPLVGRASF
TGTGCCAGCAGCCCCTTGGTGGGAAGAGCTTCCTTT
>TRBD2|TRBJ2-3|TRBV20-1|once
CSARGGSSGRTDTQYF
TGCAGTGCTAGAGGGGGGTCTAGCGGCCGAACAGATACGCAGTATTTT